Presented here are 28 T cell receptor beta chains from one specimen sequenced in a study of CD8+ T cells in alopecia areata. After isolation, RNA underwent reverse transcription to generate cDNA as the sequencing template. Profiled with immunoSEQ multiplex PCR; TCRdb holds only in-frame clones, not every one. The sample contains some 150,000 clones, around two thirds of which appear only once. Sequencing used CD8+ T cells sorted from blood. Receptors were obtained from a human donor in good health.

This sequence joins TRBV7-8 and TRBJ2-1; 9 positions agree with TRBD2. The CDR3 consists of 17 residues. Trimming at V came to 3 bases and at J to 6 bases, leaving 12 bases not matched to a gene. CDR1 is SGHVS, CDR2 FQNEAQ, per germline. The CDR3 DNA reads as TGTGCCAGCAGCTTCCCCCTCTCGGGCGGGAGGGGCAATGAGCAGTTCTTC. Translating it yields CASSFPLSGGRGNEQFF. Drawing the rest from reference TRBV7-8 and TRBJ2-1, the complete variable domain is GAGVSQSPRYKVAKRGQDVALRCDPISGHVSLFWYQQALGQGPEFLTYFQNEAQLDKSGLPSDRFFAERPEGSVSTLKIQRTQQEDSAVYLCASSFPLSGGRGNEQFFGPGTRLTVL.

V is TRBV30 and J is TRBJ1-5; TRBD1 aligns across 8 bases. CDR1 is GTSNPN and CDR2 is SVGIG in the germline V gene (reference sequence). The V segment lost 3 bases and the J segment 5 bases; nucleotides outside the gene matches: 3. This CDR3 has 13 amino acids. The CDR3 DNA follows: TGTGCCTGGAGCGGACAGGGACATCAGCCCCAGCATTTT. It yields the protein CAWSGQGHQPQHF.

Worth noting for this clone: Because it lacks the conserved phenylalanine or tryptophan at the end, this CDR3 is likely a read error. Because the CDR3's place on the DNA is in doubt, the DNA is left out and the CDR3 is given as listed by TCRdb. The V and J genes are TRBV6-4 and TRBJ1-1. Including both end residues, the CDR3 is 11 amino acids long. Germline V CDR1 and CDR2: MRHNA, SNTAGT. Here the CDR3 reads CASSDSFLASG.

Note on this clone: A read error is likely, as this CDR3 ends without the conserved phenylalanine or tryptophan. The DNA is omitted, as the CDR3 cannot be located on it reliably, and the CDR3 follows TCRdb's listing. The rearrangement joins TRBV4-1 to TRBJ2-3; no check of the table's D call, TRBD2, against the DNA was made. The CDR3 has 14 residues if both end residues are counted. The germline gives CDR1 MGHRA, CDR2 YSYEKL. The CDR3 spells CASSLPGSGRPFIV.

V and J are TRBV4-1 and TRBJ1-2, with 7 nucleotides matching TRBD1. In germline, CDR1 is MGHRA, CDR2 YSYEKL. The V segment lost 0 bases and the J segment 5 bases; nucleotides outside the gene matches: 9. The CDR3 spans 16 residues. The CDR3 sequence: CASSQDDRAIPYGYTF. The DNA of the CDR3 is TGCGCCAGCAGCCAAGATGACAGGGCCATCCCTTATGGCTACACCTTC.

The rearrangement links TRBV6-5 to TRBJ2-7; unclear D gene. The CDR3 spans 13 residues. The V gene's germline CDR1 is MNHEY and CDR2 SVGAGI. Trimming cost V 6 bases and J 6 bases, with 15 bases left between them. CDR3 DNA: TGTGCCAGCAGCCGTGTAGGGCCCCCCGAGCAGTACTTC. Its translation is CASSRVGPPEQYF.

The J gene is TRBJ2-1, the V gene TRBV5-4; TRBD1 agrees at 7 bases. The germline V gene encodes CDR1 SGHNT and CDR2 YYREEE (reference sequence). This CDR3 contains 12 residues. J gave up 12 bases and V 7 bases, and 10 bases lay outside the gene matches. The CDR3 sequence is CASGQGDRAQFF. In nucleotides, the CDR3 is TGTGCCAGCGGCCAGGGTGACAGGGCGCAGTTCTTC.

This clone was recorded a few times. The rearrangement links TRBV29-1 to TRBJ2-1, with D maybe TRBD1 (6 bases). The CDR3 runs to 13 residues. V lost 7 bases to trimming and J lost 4 bases, with 14 bases between them. CDR1 is SQVTM and CDR2 is ANQGSEA in the germline V gene. Written as DNA, the CDR3 is TGCAGCGCTCGGTCCGACAGGTACAATGAGCAGTTCTTC. Its translation is CSARSDRYNEQFF.

This clone has more than one count but fewer than ten. This chain connects TRBV19 to TRBJ2-7; 7 bases fit TRBD1. Germline CDR1 is LNHDA and CDR2 is SQIVND (reference sequence). CDR3 length: 14 amino acids. Unmatched junction bases numbered 6, after V lost 3 bases and J lost 4 bases. Here the CDR3 reads CASSMTTGRYEQYF. The CDR3 region has the DNA TGTGCCAGTAGTATGACGACAGGGCGATACGAGCAGTACTTC. Drawing the rest from reference TRBV19 and TRBJ2-7, the complete variable domain is DGGITQSPKYLFRKEGQNVTLSCEQNLNHDAMYWYRQDPGQGLRLIYYSQIVNDFQKGDIAEGYSVSREKKESFPLTVTSAQKNPTAFYLCASSMTTGRYEQYFGPGTRLTVT.

The count of this clone is one. The junction does not match germline at one end; this may be a read error. The gene calls are TRBV29-1 and TRBJ2-1; perhaps TRBD2 as D (7 bases). The germline V gene has CDR1 SQVTM and CDR2 ANQGSEA. There are 11 residues in the CDR3. This CDR3 reads CSVESRGGPVF. The CDR3 nucleotides are TGCAGCGTTGAATCAAGGGGGGGTCCGGTCTTC.

The chain combines TRBV27 with TRBJ2-6, with a possible D match to TRBD1 (5 bases). Germline values: CDR1 MNHEY, CDR2 SMNVEV (reference sequence). V gave up 5 bases and J gave up 0 bases, with 8 bases separating them. The CDR3 has 15 residues. CDR3: CASSGDSSGANVLTF. The DNA of the CDR3 is TGTGCCAGCAGTGGTGACAGCTCTGGGGCCAACGTCCTGACTTTC.

The chain carries TRBV27 and TRBJ1-1; 7 bases match TRBD1. V shed 2 bases and J 3 bases; nucleotides not matched to a gene: 9. CDR3 size: 16 residues. Germline CDR1 MNHEY, CDR2 SMNVEV (reference sequence). CDR3 bases: TGTGCCAGCAGTTTAATGAGGGGGCCCTGGGACACTGAAGCTTTCTTT. Protein sequence: CASSLMRGPWDTEAFF.

The V gene is TRBV6-5, the J gene TRBJ2-2; 8 positions agree with TRBD2. The V gene's germline CDR1 is MNHEY and CDR2 SVGAGI. V was pared by 7 bases and J by 10 bases, with 8 bases of the junction left unmatched. This CDR3 contains 13 residues. The CDR3 region is CASIGGGGQELFF. DNA of the CDR3: TGTGCCAGCATCGGGGGGGGAGGGCAGGAGCTGTTTTTT.

The chain recombines TRBV4-1 with TRBJ2-1; D unresolved. This CDR3 contains 13 residues. V lost 0 bases and J lost 6, with 6 bases in between. From germline, CDR1 is MGHRA and CDR2 YSYEKL. This chain's CDR3 is CASSQDKGNEQFF. CDR3 bases: TGCGCCAGCAGCCAAGATAAGGGCAATGAGCAGTTCTTC.

The chain carries TRBV29-1 and TRBJ1-5, with 9 bases lining up with TRBD1. Germline-derived CDR1 and CDR2 are SQVTM and ANQGSEA. Trimming at V came to 6 bases and at J to 1 base, leaving 16 bases not matched to a gene. The CDR3 has 18 residues. The CDR3 here is CSVGNSRGTGCSNQPQHF. The CDR3 region has the DNA TGCAGCGTCGGTAATTCGAGGGGGACAGGGTGCAGCAATCAGCCCCAGCATTTT.

This chain connects TRBV29-1 to TRBJ2-7, with 7 positions matching TRBD1. Trimming cost V 7 bases and J 4 bases; bases outside gene matches: 7. The CDR3 totals 12 residues. Germline lookup yields CDR1 SQVTM and CDR2 ANQGSEA. CDR3: CSATGTGYEQYF. In nucleotides, the CDR3 is TGCAGCGCGACAGGGACGGGGTACGAGCAGTACTTC.

This clone has more than one count but fewer than ten. The V gene is TRBV4-1, the J gene TRBJ1-5; D perhaps matches TRBD1 (5 bases). Germline V gives CDR1 MGHRA, CDR2 YSYEKL. The CDR3 spans 15 residues. Between the trimmed V and J ends, which lost 0 bases and 0 bases, there was a span of 6 bases. The chain's CDR3 is CASSQDRASNQPQHF. CDR3 DNA: TGCGCCAGCAGCCAAGACAGGGCTAGCAATCAGCCCCAGCATTTT.

This clone was picked up a small number of times. The rearrangement links TRBV9 to TRBJ2-7; 12 nucleotides align to TRBD2. CDR1 SGDLS and CDR2 YYNGEE come from the germline V gene. With V trimmed by 2 bases and J by 0 bases, 6 bases remained unmatched. CDR3 length equals 17 residues. This CDR3 is CASSVSATSGSSYEQYF. The CDR3 nucleotides are TGTGCCAGCAGCGTTTCGGCGACTAGCGGGAGCTCCTACGAGCAGTACTTC.

This clone was recorded a few times. V usage is TRBV29-1 and J usage is TRBJ2-1, with TRBD2 matching over 14 bases. Germline CDR1 is SQVTM and CDR2 is ANQGSEA. The CDR3 runs 17 residues. With V trimmed by 6 bases and J by 4 bases, 11 bases remained unmatched. In nucleotides, the CDR3 is TGCAGCGTGCCGGGACTAGCGGGAGTACTTGGATACAATGAGCAGTTCTTC. The encoded protein is CSVPGLAGVLGYNEQFF.

This clone was seen a few times. This sequence joins TRBV14 and TRBJ2-1; no reliable D call. The germline CDR1 and CDR2 sequences are SGHDN and FVKESK. V lost 3 bases to trimming and J lost 4 bases, with 7 bases between them. CDR3 length: 13 amino acids. Here the CDR3 DNA reads TGTGCCAGCAGCCAGAAAAGGTACAATGAGCAGTTCTTC. Its protein is CASSQKRYNEQFF.

The chain carries TRBV18 and TRBJ2-7; D is unclear. V gave up 1 base and J gave up 6 bases, with 16 bases separating them. This CDR3 is built from 15 residues. CDR1 KGHSH and CDR2 LQKENI come from the germline V gene. For the CDR3, the DNA is TGTGCCAGCTCACCACTGTTACACGGTGGGGTCGAGCAGTACTTC. Encoded protein: CASSPLLHGGVEQYF.

The chain couples TRBV5-1 to TRBJ1-1; no definite D call. Germline CDR1 and CDR2: SGHRS and YFSETQ. This CDR3 comprises 14 residues. V was shortened by 4 bases and J by 1 base, with 11 bases between the two germline ends. This CDR3 reads CASSLRAGNTEAFF. The CDR3 DNA is TGCGCCAGCAGCCTGCGGGCAGGGAACACTGAAGCTTTCTTT.

This chain uses TRBV2 with TRBJ1-1; D not resolved. The V end was cut by 8 bases, the J end by 1 base, with 14 bases between. The length of the CDR3 is 14 residues. Germline V gene lookup returns CDR1 SNHLY and CDR2 FYNNEI. The DNA of the CDR3 is TGTGCCAGCGCGCGGCCGGGAGGGAACACTGAAGCTTTCTTT. Its translation is CASARPGGNTEAFF.

Written as DNA, the CDR3 is TGTGCCAGCACCCCATTTTCGGGTCTGAACACTGAAGCTTTCTTT. Amino acid sequence: CASTPFSGLNTEAFF. The chain combines TRBV6-5 with TRBJ1-1; D gene unclear. Between the trimmed V and J ends, which lost 7 bases and 0 bases, there was a span of 15 bases. Germline CDR1 and CDR2: MNHEY and SVGAGI. The length of the CDR3 is 15 residues.

The CDR3 here is CATSPEEGRTYNEQFF. CDR3 sequence (DNA): TGTGCCACCAGCCCCGAGGAGGGCCGGACCTACAATGAGCAGTTCTTC. The chain is built from TRBV15 and TRBJ2-1; a weak D match, TRBD2 (6 bases). Germline values: CDR1 LNHNV, CDR2 YYDKDF (reference sequence). This CDR3 has 16 amino acids. V lost 5 bases and J 2 bases, leaving 16 bases between the germline ends.

This clone was seen at least ten times. CDR3 amino acids: CASYGGGSYEQYF. DNA of the CDR3: TGTGCCAGCTATGGAGGGGGTAGCTACGAGCAGTACTTC. V and J are TRBV18 and TRBJ2-7; either TRBD1 or TRBD2 may supply D (6 bases each). The germline V gene encodes CDR1 KGHSH and CDR2 LQKENI. CDR3 length: 13 residues. V dropped 7 bases and J dropped 3 bases, with 13 bases sitting between them.

V usage is TRBV13 and J usage is TRBJ1-1; a weak D match, TRBD1 (6 bases). CDR1 PRHDT and CDR2 FYEKMQ come from the germline V gene (reference sequence). The CDR3 has 14 residues. Trimming left V 1 base short and J 1 base short, with 7 bases between. The CDR3 DNA reads as TGTGCCAGCAGCTTAGAGGGGGAGAACACTGAAGCTTTCTTT. This encodes CASSLEGENTEAFF.

The chain combines TRBV11-2 with TRBJ2-1, with 12 bases aligning to TRBD2. The CDR3 runs to 18 residues. Germline CDR1 SGHAT, CDR2 FQNNGV. The ends lost 3 bases at V and 7 bases at J; junction bases unmatched: 13. The CDR3 spells CASSFGLAGGPRVNEQFF. The CDR3 DNA sequence: TGTGCCAGCAGCTTTGGCCTAGCGGGAGGGCCAAGGGTAAATGAGCAGTTCTTC.